A selection of T cell receptor beta chains follows, all from one sample in a study of T-cell reconstitution after alpha-beta-depleted transplantation in children. Each CDR3 protein is one row after TCRdb ran MiXCR on the PCR reads. The data show about 610,000 distinct CDR3 sequences, 10% to 13% seen once. The specimen was PBMCs from the stem cell graft donor, collected from the stem cell graft. Receptors were obtained from a human donor who donated a stem cell graft to a child with acute myeloid leukemia. CDR3s include the opening cysteine and the closing phenylalanine or tryptophan.

length: 19
J: TRBJ2-3
V: TRBV12-3/TRBV12-4
CDR3: CASCLGSGRASASTDTQYF

length: 15
J: TRBJ2-1
V: TRBV5-1
CDR3: CASSFSGQGVNEQFF

length: 12
J: TRBJ2-5
V: TRBV29-1
CDR3: CSVQTAEETQYF

length: 13
J: TRBJ2-5
V: TRBV5-1
CDR3: CASSLAYEETQYF

length: 14
J: TRBJ1-4
V: TRBV5-1
CDR3: CASSTERTGSELFF

length: 13
J: TRBJ1-5
V: TRBV20-1
CDR3: CSATGTGFQPQHF

length: 14
J: TRBJ2-7
V: TRBV5-5
CDR3: CASSPSAGDYEQYF

length: 13
J: TRBJ2-7
V: TRBV10-3
CDR3: CAISAGSGSEQYF

length: 15
J: TRBJ2-3
V: TRBV5-1
CDR3: CASSRTVGNADTQYF

length: 15
J: TRBJ2-1
V: TRBV7-8
CDR3: CASSSRQTSGTEQFF

length: 17
J: TRBJ2-1
V: TRBV5-1
CDR3: CASSLAPGAGGPGEQFF

length: 15
J: TRBJ2-7
V: TRBV5-6
CDR3: CASSLRRRETYEQYF

length: 13
J: TRBJ2-3
V: TRBV20-1
CDR3: CSARVPGTDTQYF

length: 14
J: TRBJ2-5
V: TRBV12-3/TRBV12-4
CDR3: CASSLWERQETQYF

length: 13
J: TRBJ1-4
V: TRBV7-2
CDR3: CASSGRPNEKLFF

length: 16
J: TRBJ2-1
V: TRBV27
CDR3: CASSYRGQGTPNEQFF

length: 14
J: TRBJ2-3
V: TRBV5-1
CDR3: CASSFGSSIDTQYF

length: 17
J: TRBJ2-2
V: TRBV4-2
CDR3: CASSQLPTTSLPGELFF

length: 13
J: TRBJ2-1
V: TRBV20-1
CDR3: CSARAQRYNEQFF

length: 19
J: TRBJ2-2
V: TRBV27
CDR3: CASSFYLGISGTNTGELFF

length: 19
J: TRBJ2-5
V: TRBV20-1
CDR3: CSAPSAGVAGGGATGTQYF

length: 13
J: TRBJ2-7
V: TRBV10-3
CDR3: CANGLAGGHEQYF

length: 15
J: TRBJ2-7
V: TRBV20-1
CDR3: CSAREAGAWGYEQYF

length: 14
J: TRBJ2-1
V: TRBV29-1
CDR3: CSVVGNSYAMEQFF

length: 14
J: TRBJ2-3
V: TRBV7-2
CDR3: CASSFGLNTDTQYF

length: 13
J: TRBJ2-3
V: TRBV29-1
CDR3: CSVGTALADTQYF

length: 20
J: TRBJ2-2
V: TRBV28
CDR3: CASSLPPSTGDIVVTGELFF

length: 14
J: TRBJ2-1
V: TRBV29-1
CDR3: CSVEPLDTDGEQFF

length: 14
J: TRBJ1-1
V: TRBV28
CDR3: CASSLTHQNTEAFF

length: 14
J: TRBJ2-3
V: TRBV10-3
CDR3: CAISGELGTDTQYF

length: 18
J: TRBJ1-5
V: TRBV11-1
CDR3: CASSPQETGGASNQPQHF

length: 14
J: TRBJ2-7
V: TRBV5-1
CDR3: CASSSPTGTYEQYF

length: 13
J: TRBJ2-3
V: TRBV6-1
CDR3: CASSVDGTDTQYF

length: 16
J: TRBJ2-1
V: TRBV6-1
CDR3: CASSPRTSGRRDEQFF

length: 14
J: TRBJ2-7
V: TRBV24-1
CDR3: CATSDFTGGDEQYF

length: 12
J: TRBJ1-2
V: TRBV7-3
CDR3: CASSPGNYGYTF

length: 14
J: TRBJ2-2
V: TRBV29-1
CDR3: CSVEMISGSGELFF

length: 13
J: TRBJ2-1
V: TRBV19
CDR3: CASSIVGVPEQFF

length: 17
J: TRBJ2-2
V: TRBV28
CDR3: CASSLGVLLGNTGELFF

length: 15
J: TRBJ1-1
V: TRBV5-1
CDR3: CASSLEGVGQAEAFF

length: 15
J: TRBJ1-3
V: TRBV7-9
CDR3: CASSFHGGAGNTIYF

length: 14
J: TRBJ1-1
V: TRBV18
CDR3: CASSPGQVSTEAFF

length: 16
J: TRBJ2-1
V: TRBV7-9
CDR3: CASSLGRSFGGNEQFF

length: 13
J: TRBJ1-2
V: TRBV20-1
CDR3: CSAREPLNYGYTF

length: 16
J: TRBJ2-2
V: TRBV7-3
CDR3: CASSPPPGLVPGELFF